The clone carrying this TCR beta chain came up a few times. Its antigen remains unidentified. CDR1 is SGHTA, CDR2 FQGNSA, per germline. The CDR3 runs 15 residues. The V and J ends lost 1 base and 6 bases, in that order; junction bases with no gene match: 7. This sample was included in a study of post-analysis software for immune sequencing data. Unique molecular identifiers tagged the TCR beta cDNA libraries. TCRdb re-called the PCR reads through MiXCR, storing one row per CDR3 protein. The sample includes around 710,000 distinct CDR3 sequences, about 45% of them seen just once. The study, taken as a whole, reports: A handful of TRBV segments appeared more often in patients than in controls, and TRBV5-6, TRBV5-1 and TRBV20-1 were among these.

The specimen sequenced was blood. J is TRBJ2-7 and V is TRBV7-2; TRBD2 aligns across 9 bases. The source of this sequence is a girl under 18 with multiple sclerosis. CDR3 bases: TGTGCCAGCAGCTTAGTGGGGACTAGCCGGGTCGAGCAGTACTTC. Its translation: CASSLVGTSRVEQYF.